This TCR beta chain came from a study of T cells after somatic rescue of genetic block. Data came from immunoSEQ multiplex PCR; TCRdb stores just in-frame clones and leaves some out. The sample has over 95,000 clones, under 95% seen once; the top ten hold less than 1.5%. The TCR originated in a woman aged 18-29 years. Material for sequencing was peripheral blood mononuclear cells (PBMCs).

CDR3 DNA: TGTGCCAGCAGTAGAGGGATTGACAGCTCCTACAATGAGCAGTTCTTC. Its translation: CASSRGIDSSYNEQFF. The chain joins TRBV27 to TRBJ2-1; the D call may be TRBD1 or TRBD2 (5 bases each). V lost 5 bases and J 0 bases, leaving 14 bases between the germline ends. This CDR3 is built from 16 residues. Per germline, CDR1 MNHEY and CDR2 SMNVEV (reference sequence).